This T cell receptor beta chain was captured by sequencing in a study of early T cells in non-severe SARS-CoV-2 infection. This clonotype was detected a few times. Unique molecular identifiers (one per individual cDNA molecule) were attached. MiXCR, run by TCRdb on the 5' RACE reads, gives a single entry per CDR3 protein. The sample comprises 50,000 to 65,000 distinct CDR3 sequences, around 12% of which are singletons, and around 4.2% rests with the top ten. CDR1 and CDR2 (germline): SGHTA, FQGTGA. V was trimmed by 6 bases and J by 0 bases, leaving 13 bases between them. CDR3 size: 15 residues. Sequencing used whole blood. V usage is TRBV7-3 and J usage is TRBJ2-3; possible D gene TRBD2, 7 bases. The receptor was isolated from an adult who was a healthcare worker with PCR-confirmed SARS-CoV-2 infection or an uninfected control (not recorded which). The CDR3 sequence is CASRFGGLSTDTQYF. The DNA of the CDR3 is TGTGCCAGCAGGTTCGGGGGGCTAAGCACAGATACGCAGTATTTT.